These 28 T cell receptor beta chains were all obtained from the same sample, sequenced in a study of beta chain features in type 1 diabetes. These receptors lack a known antigen. Sequenced material consisted of expressed TCRB transcripts (all of the isolated RNA was reverse transcribed). The table came from immunoSEQ multiplex PCR; TCRdb's copy has only in-frame clones and leaves some out. The sample has around 360,000 clones, roughly 12% seen once. Broader study findings: A moderate, significant TCRB CDR3 shortening appeared in type 1 diabetes across four CD4+ subsets.

The sequencing sample was made of naive CD4+ T cells from blood. The receptor set was obtained from a woman between 18 and 29 years old with type 1 diabetes.

The chain combines TRBV28 with TRBJ1-2; D gene unclear. The germline CDR1 and CDR2 sequences are MDHEN and SYDVKM. This CDR3 comprises 13 residues. The V gene lost 6 bases and the J gene lost 5 bases, with 13 bases spanning the gap. CDR3 loop: CASRSGSSYGYTF. The CDR3 nucleotides are TGTGCCAGCAGATCCGGGAGCAGTTATGGCTACACCTTC.

This clone was detected only a few times. The gene calls are TRBV14 and TRBJ1-1, with 8 bases identical to TRBD1. The germline gives CDR1 SGHDN, CDR2 FVKESK. The CDR3 extends over 13 amino acids. The J segment lost 2 bases and the V segment lost 5 bases, leaving 1 base of the junction unmatched. CDR3 coding DNA: TGTGCCAGCAGCGGACAGGGCAACACTGAAGCTTTCTTT. Encoded protein: CASSGQGNTEAFF.

The chain joins TRBV4-3 to TRBJ2-1; 7 bases are a match to TRBD2. The CDR3 is 13 amino acids. V was pared by 3 bases and J by 9 bases, with 5 bases of the junction left unmatched. Germline CDR1 LGHNA, CDR2 YSLEER. The CDR3 DNA reads TGCGCCAGCAGCCAGGTCTCTAGCGGTGAGCAGTTCTTC. It codes for CASSQVSSGEQFF.

V is TRBV11-2 and J is TRBJ2-3, with a weak D call TRBD2 (5 bases). CDR1 and CDR2 from the germline V gene are SGHAT and FQNNGV. The CDR3 has 18 amino acids. The V gene lost 1 base and the J gene lost 0 bases, with 17 bases spanning the gap. The CDR3 DNA is TGTGCCAGCAGCTTAGGAAGTCAGAGCGGAACTAGCACAGATACGCAGTATTTT. Protein product: CASSLGSQSGTSTDTQYF.

V is TRBV28 and J is TRBJ1-2; D remains unclear. V was pared by 6 bases and J by 8 bases, with 19 bases between. The CDR3 spans 14 residues. Germline V gives CDR1 MDHEN, CDR2 SYDVKM. CDR3 in amino acids: CASSLPPGRRGYTF. The DNA of the CDR3 is TGTGCCAGCAGCCTCCCCCCGGGCCGGAGGGGCTACACCTTC.

As to this clone: Other DNA sequences in the same sample also yield this CDR3. The chain joins TRBV6-5 to TRBJ1-2; 7 bases line up with TRBD1. Germline lookup yields CDR1 MNHEY and CDR2 SVGAGI. This CDR3 has 13 residues. V was clipped by 2 bases and J by 4 bases; unmatched bases: 1. CDR3 sequence: CASSYRQGYGYTF. As DNA, the CDR3 is TGTGCCAGCAGTTACCGACAGGGCTATGGCTACACCTTC.

This clone was counted between two and nine times. The V gene is TRBV5-1, the J gene TRBJ2-6; D not certain. Germline V gives CDR1 SGHRS, CDR2 YFSETQ. The CDR3 is 15 amino acids. Trimming removed 2 bases from V and 3 bases from J, with 9 bases in between. The CDR3 bases are TGCGCCAGCAGCTTTCATCGCGATGGGGCCAACGTCCTGACTTTC. Amino acids: CASSFHRDGANVLTF.

In this sample, this clone turned up a few times. The CDR3 here is CAWSAVTIQETQYF. CDR3 bases: TGTGCCTGGAGTGCTGTGACAATCCAAGAGACCCAGTACTTC. The chain is built from TRBV30 and TRBJ2-5; D unclear. The V gene lost 1 base and the J gene lost 1 base, with 10 bases spanning the gap. The CDR3 sequence is 14 residues long. The germline V gene has CDR1 GTSNPN and CDR2 SVGIG (reference sequence). The full variable domain, its missing parts supplied by reference TRBV30 and TRBJ2-5, is SQTIHQWPATLVQPVGSPLSLECTVEGTSNPNLYWYRQAAGRGLQLLFYSVGIGQISSEVPQNLSASRPQDRQFILSSKKLLLSDSGFYLCAWSAVTIQETQYFGPGTRLLVL.

The rearrangement joins TRBV4-3 to TRBJ2-7; 7 nucleotides match TRBD2. V shed 0 bases and J 3 bases; nucleotides not matched to a gene: 5. This CDR3 is built from 15 residues. The germline V gene has CDR1 LGHNA and CDR2 YSLEER. CDR3 sequence (DNA): TGCGCCAGCAGCCAAGAGGGGGAGCGGGGCTACGAGCAGTACTTC. It specifies CASSQEGERGYEQYF.

The rearrangement joins TRBV11-2 to TRBJ2-1; D may be TRBD2 (5 bases). CDR1 SGHAT and CDR2 FQNNGV come from the germline V gene. V lost 7 bases and J 10 bases, leaving 14 bases between the germline ends. This CDR3 is built from 12 residues. This CDR3 reads CASTLTAGEQFF. The CDR3 nucleotides read TGTGCCAGCACCCTGACTGCGGGCGAGCAGTTCTTC.

V is TRBV9 and J is TRBJ2-2; 7 nucleotides match TRBD2. V lost 4 bases, J lost 1 base, and 4 bases stayed unmatched. CDR1 is SGDLS and CDR2 is YYNGEE in the germline V gene. This CDR3 has 15 amino acids. The CDR3 region is CASSPRGGNTGELFF. In DNA, the CDR3 is TGTGCCAGCAGCCCTCGCGGGGGGAACACCGGGGAGCTGTTTTTT.

The genes are TRBV7-2 and TRBJ2-7, with 12 bases identical to TRBD2. The CDR3 spans 15 residues. Per germline, CDR1 SGHTA and CDR2 FQGNSA. V dropped 5 bases and J dropped 5; count of bases not matched to a gene: 7. The CDR3 spells CASSDGTSGRDEQYF. The CDR3 nucleotides are TGTGCCAGCAGCGACGGGACTAGCGGGCGCGACGAGCAGTACTTC.

In its sample, this clone was seen a few times. This sequence joins TRBV6-5 and TRBJ2-7, with 8 bases that match TRBD2. Germline CDR1 reads MNHEY; CDR2 reads SVGAGI. Germline trimming cut 0 bases from V and 7 bases from J; bases unmatched to any gene: 11. This CDR3 is 16 amino acids long. The CDR3 reads CASSYSTLRGAREQYF. The CDR3 DNA follows: TGTGCCAGCAGTTACTCGACTCTGCGGGGGGCCCGTGAGCAGTACTTC.

This chain connects TRBV28 to TRBJ2-3; D remains unclear. V lost 4 bases, J lost 6 bases, and 11 bases lay in between. The germline V gene has CDR1 MDHEN and CDR2 SYDVKM. CDR3 size: 13 residues. The CDR3 region has the DNA TGTGCCAGCAGTTACCCGTTGGAGGATACGCAGTATTTT. Its translation is CASSYPLEDTQYF.

The chain couples TRBV28 to TRBJ2-7, with a tentative D call TRBD2 (5 bases). Germline-derived CDR1 and CDR2 are MDHEN and SYDVKM. Between the trimmed V and J ends, which lost 6 bases and 7 bases, there was a span of 16 bases. This CDR3 comprises 13 residues. The CDR3 coding sequence is TGTGCCAGCAGCCCGAGAGGGTTGGGGGAGCAGTACTTC. It codes for CASSPRGLGEQYF.

The V and J genes are TRBV29-1 and TRBJ2-7; tentative D call: TRBD1 (6 bases). This CDR3 is built from 12 residues. The V gene's germline CDR1 is SQVTM and CDR2 ANQGSEA. V gave up 3 bases and J gave up 3 bases, with 9 bases separating them. CDR3 sequence reads: CSVEGHRYEQYF. The DNA for the CDR3 is TGCAGCGTTGAGGGACACCGCTACGAGCAGTACTTC.

This clone has a single count. The chain recombines TRBV5-6 with TRBJ1-1, with a weak D call TRBD1 (5 bases). CDR3 length: 14 residues. Per germline, CDR1 SGHDT and CDR2 YYEEEE. Between the trimmed V and J ends, which lost 1 base and 4 bases, there was a span of 11 bases. CDR3: CASSLPGGATEAFF. CDR3 sequence (DNA): TGTGCCAGCAGCTTGCCCGGTGGGGCCACTGAAGCTTTCTTT.

The J gene is TRBJ2-1, the V gene TRBV4-1; 12 bases line up with TRBD2. CDR3 length: 15 amino acids. Trimming removed 4 bases from V and 8 bases from J; junction bases left unmatched: 6. CDR1 MGHRA and CDR2 YSYEKL come from the germline V gene. CDR3 protein: CASSRRLAGADEQFF. In nucleotides, the CDR3 is TGCGCCAGCAGCCGTAGACTAGCGGGAGCGGATGAGCAGTTCTTC.

This clone was seen a few times. The chain is built from TRBV4-3 and TRBJ1-1; D call uncertain. Germline V gives CDR1 LGHNA, CDR2 YSLEER. The CDR3 length is 13 residues. V shed 0 bases and J shed 10 bases, with 12 bases lying between them. The CDR3 here is CASSQEVRLLAFF. CDR3 bases: TGCGCCAGCAGCCAAGAGGTCAGGTTATTAGCTTTCTTT.

The CDR3 sequence is CASSVEGGSEAFF. In nucleotides, the CDR3 is TGTGCCAGCAGCGTAGAGGGAGGGTCTGAAGCTTTCTTT. The rearrangement uses TRBV9 and TRBJ1-1; D is ambiguous. The CDR3 spans 13 residues. Between the trimmed V and J ends, which lost 0 bases and 6 bases, there was a span of 9 bases. Germline V lookup: CDR1 SGDLS, CDR2 YYNGEE.

The chain links TRBV14 to TRBJ2-1, with TRBD2 identical over 8 bases. The junction had 3 bases not matched to a gene; V was cut back by 5 bases and J by 0 bases. In germline, CDR1 is SGHDN, CDR2 FVKESK. The CDR3 length is 15 residues. The CDR3: CASSFSGSSYNEQFF. Written as DNA, the CDR3 is TGTGCCAGCAGCTTCAGCGGGAGCTCCTACAATGAGCAGTTCTTC. The whole variable domain, filled in from reference TRBV14 and TRBJ2-1, reads EAGVTQFPSHSVIEKGQTVTLRCDPISGHDNLYWYRRVMGKEIKFLLHFVKESKQDESGMPNNRFLAERTGGTYSTLKVQPAELEDSGVYFCASSFSGSSYNEQFFGPGTRLTVL.

The rearrangement joins TRBV10-3 to TRBJ1-5; possible D gene TRBD1, 6 bases. Germline assignment: CDR1 ENHRY and CDR2 SYGVKD. The V gene lost 0 bases and the J gene lost 3 bases, with 12 bases spanning the gap. CDR3 length equals 16 residues. Here the CDR3 DNA reads TGTGCCATCAGTGAGTCGGGGGCAGCAATCAATCAGCCCCAGCATTTT. Amino acid sequence: CAISESGAAINQPQHF.

The J gene is TRBJ1-2, the V gene TRBV7-9; TRBD1 matches 7 bases. J gave up 0 bases and V 0 bases, and 10 bases lay outside the gene matches. The CDR3 length is 18 residues. The germline CDR1 and CDR2 sequences are SEHNR and FQNEAQ (reference sequence). This CDR3 reads CASSLALHDRATNYGYTF. DNA of the CDR3: TGTGCCAGCAGCTTAGCGCTTCATGACAGGGCCACTAACTATGGCTACACCTTC.

The V gene is TRBV6-5, the J gene TRBJ2-1; D is unresolved. V was trimmed by 0 bases and J by 0 bases, leaving 9 bases between them. Germline V CDR1 and CDR2: MNHEY, SVGAGI. CDR3 length: 16 residues. In DNA, the CDR3 is TGTGCCAGCAGTTACTCGCGGAAGGCCTCCTACAATGAGCAGTTCTTC. It codes for CASSYSRKASYNEQFF.

This chain links TRBV29-1 with TRBJ2-1; 10 nucleotides line up with TRBD1. This CDR3 has 13 residues. V gave up 7 bases and J gave up 8 bases; unmatched junction bases: 8. Germline V gene data show CDR1 as SQVTM and CDR2 as ANQGSEA. The CDR3 DNA reads TGCAGCGCCGCCGGGACAGGGGACTATGAGCAGTTCTTC. It yields the protein CSAAGTGDYEQFF.

This clone was picked up a small number of times. This sequence joins TRBV5-5 and TRBJ2-1; D is perhaps TRBD1 (5 bases). The germline V gene encodes CDR1 SGHKS and CDR2 YYEKEE (reference sequence). The V gene lost 1 base and the J gene lost 7 bases, with 18 bases spanning the gap. This CDR3 spans 16 amino acids. CDR3 sequence (DNA): TGTGCCAGCAGCTTGCGGGTAGGGGTTGATACAAATGAGCAGTTCTTC. Translated: CASSLRVGVDTNEQFF.

CDR3: CASSPSAGGRLQETQYF. Here the CDR3 DNA reads TGCGCCAGCAGCCCCTCGGCGGGCGGGAGACTCCAAGAGACCCAGTACTTC. V and J are TRBV5-1 and TRBJ2-5; 7 positions agree with TRBD2. Germline loops: CDR1 SGHRS, CDR2 YFSETQ. V was clipped by 4 bases and J by 1 base; unmatched bases: 13. The CDR3 loop spans 17 amino acids.

A few counts support this clone. The chain combines TRBV5-1 with TRBJ1-2; 8 bases align to TRBD1. CDR3 size: 13 residues. Looked up from germline, CDR1 is SGHRS and CDR2 is YFSETQ. After removal of 4 bases from V and 5 bases from J, the junction contained 4 bases not matched to a gene. The CDR3 sequence is CASSETGEYGYTF. The DNA of the CDR3 is TGCGCCAGCAGCGAGACAGGGGAGTATGGCTACACCTTC. Full variable domain (rest looked up from reference TRBV5-1 and TRBJ1-2): KAGVTQTPRYLIKTRGQQVTLSCSPISGHRSVSWYQQTPGQGLQFLFEYFSETQRNKGNFPGRFSGRQFSNSRSEMNVSTLELGDSALYLCASSETGEYGYTFGSGTRLTVV.